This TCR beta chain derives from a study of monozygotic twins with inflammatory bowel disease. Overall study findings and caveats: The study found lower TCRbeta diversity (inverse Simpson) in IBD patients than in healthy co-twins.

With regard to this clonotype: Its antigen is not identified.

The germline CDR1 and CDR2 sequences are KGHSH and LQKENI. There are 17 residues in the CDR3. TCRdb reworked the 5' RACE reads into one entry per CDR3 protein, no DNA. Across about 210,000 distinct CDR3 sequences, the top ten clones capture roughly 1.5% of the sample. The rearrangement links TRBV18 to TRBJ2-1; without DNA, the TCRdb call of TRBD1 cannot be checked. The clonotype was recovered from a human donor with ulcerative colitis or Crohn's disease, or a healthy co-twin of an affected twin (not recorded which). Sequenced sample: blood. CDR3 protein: CATQPLSGSRENNEQFF.